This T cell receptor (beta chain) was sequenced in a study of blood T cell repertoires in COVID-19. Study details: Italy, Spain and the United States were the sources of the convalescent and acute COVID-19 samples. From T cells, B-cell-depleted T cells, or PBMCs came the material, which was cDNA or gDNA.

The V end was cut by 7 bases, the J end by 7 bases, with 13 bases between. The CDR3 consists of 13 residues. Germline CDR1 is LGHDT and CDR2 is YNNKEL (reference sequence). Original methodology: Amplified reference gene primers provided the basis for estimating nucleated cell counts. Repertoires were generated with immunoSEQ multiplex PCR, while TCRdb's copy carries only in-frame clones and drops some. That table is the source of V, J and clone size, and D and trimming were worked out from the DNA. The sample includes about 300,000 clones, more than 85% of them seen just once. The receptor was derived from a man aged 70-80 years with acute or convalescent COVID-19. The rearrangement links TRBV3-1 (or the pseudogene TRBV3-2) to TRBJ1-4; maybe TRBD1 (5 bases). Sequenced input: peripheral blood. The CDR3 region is CASTSTGGEKLFF. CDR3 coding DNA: TGTGCCAGCACCTCAACCGGGGGTGAAAAACTGTTTTTT.